The 4 T cell receptor beta chains reported below all come from one sample, sequenced in a study of early T cells in non-severe SARS-CoV-2 infection. TCRdb re-called the 5' RACE reads with MiXCR, one entry per CDR3 protein. The data contain under 70,000 distinct CDR3 sequences, approximately 11% of them singletons. Source material: whole blood. The receptor source for this set is an adult who was a healthcare worker with PCR-confirmed SARS-CoV-2 infection or an uninfected control (not recorded which).

This clonotype came up many times. This sequence joins TRBV18 and TRBJ1-2; D uncertain. Germline-derived CDR1 and CDR2 are KGHSH and LQKENI. CDR3 length: 14 amino acids. V lost 0 bases and J lost 5, with 10 bases in between. CDR3 region: CASSPPERRYGYTF. The CDR3 region has the DNA TGTGCCAGCTCACCACCGGAACGGCGTTATGGCTACACCTTC.

This clonotype was seen ten or more times. The rearrangement uses TRBV20-1 and TRBJ2-5, with 7 bases lining up with TRBD2. After removal of 0 bases from V and 5 bases from J, the junction contained 9 bases not matched to a gene. This CDR3 is built from 15 residues. Germline V gives CDR1 DFQATT, CDR2 SNEGSKA (reference sequence). DNA for the CDR3: TGCAGTGCTAGAGATATGGGGGAGGGTGGTGAGACCCAGTACTTC. Translation gives CSARDMGEGGETQYF.

This clonotype was seen only once. V is TRBV7-2 and J is TRBJ1-1; D might be TRBD1 (6 bases). V was trimmed by 1 base and J by 5 bases, leaving 14 bases between them. The germline CDR1 and CDR2 sequences are SGHTA and FQGNSA. The CDR3 is made up of 15 amino acids. CDR3: CASSLVVGQGTEAFF. CDR3 nucleotides: TGTGCCAGCAGCTTAGTCGTAGGGCAGGGGACTGAAGCTTTCTTT.

This clonotype was seen repeatedly, ten times or more. This chain links TRBV4-3 with TRBJ1-3; D not certain. CDR3 length: 15 amino acids. Looked up from germline, CDR1 is LGHNA and CDR2 is YSLEER. Trimming took 2 bases from V and 0 from J, leaving 8 bases between them. CDR3 amino acids: CASSQKDNSGNTIYF. CDR3 nucleotides: TGCGCCAGCAGCCAAAAAGACAACTCTGGAAACACCATATATTTT.